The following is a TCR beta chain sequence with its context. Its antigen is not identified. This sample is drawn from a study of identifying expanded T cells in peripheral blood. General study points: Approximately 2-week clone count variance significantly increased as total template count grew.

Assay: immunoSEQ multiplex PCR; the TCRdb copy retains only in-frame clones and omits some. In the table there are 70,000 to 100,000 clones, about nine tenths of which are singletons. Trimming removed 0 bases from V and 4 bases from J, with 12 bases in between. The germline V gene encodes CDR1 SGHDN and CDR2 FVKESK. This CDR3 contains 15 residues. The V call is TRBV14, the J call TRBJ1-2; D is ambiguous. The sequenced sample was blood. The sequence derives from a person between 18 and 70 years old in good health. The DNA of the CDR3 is TGTGCCAGCAGCCAAGACGGCAGGCCCTTCTATGGCTACACCTTC. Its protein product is CASSQDGRPFYGYTF.